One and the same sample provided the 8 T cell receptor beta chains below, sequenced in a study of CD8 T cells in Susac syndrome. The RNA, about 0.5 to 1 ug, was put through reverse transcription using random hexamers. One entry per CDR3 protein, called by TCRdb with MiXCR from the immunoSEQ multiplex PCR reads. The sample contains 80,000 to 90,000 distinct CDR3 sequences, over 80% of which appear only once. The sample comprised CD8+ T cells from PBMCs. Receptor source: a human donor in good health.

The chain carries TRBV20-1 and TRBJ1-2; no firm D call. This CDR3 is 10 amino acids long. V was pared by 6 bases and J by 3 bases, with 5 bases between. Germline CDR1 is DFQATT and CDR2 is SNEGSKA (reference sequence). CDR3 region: CSAADYGYTF. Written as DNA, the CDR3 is TGCAGTGCGGCAGACTATGGCTACACCTTC.

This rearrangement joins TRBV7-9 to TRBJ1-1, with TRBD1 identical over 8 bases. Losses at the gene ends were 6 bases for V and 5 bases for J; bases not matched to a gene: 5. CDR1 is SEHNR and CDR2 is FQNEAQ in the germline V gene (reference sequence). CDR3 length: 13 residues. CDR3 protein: CASRTGEETEAFF. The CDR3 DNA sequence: TGTGCCAGCAGGACAGGGGAGGAAACTGAAGCTTTCTTT.

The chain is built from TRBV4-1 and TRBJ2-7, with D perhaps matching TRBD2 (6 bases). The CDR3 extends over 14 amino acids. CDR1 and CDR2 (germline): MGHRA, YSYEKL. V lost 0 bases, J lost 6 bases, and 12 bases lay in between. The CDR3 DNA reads TGCGCCAGCAGCCAAGAGGAGGGGTTGATCGAGCAGTACTTC. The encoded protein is CASSQEEGLIEQYF.

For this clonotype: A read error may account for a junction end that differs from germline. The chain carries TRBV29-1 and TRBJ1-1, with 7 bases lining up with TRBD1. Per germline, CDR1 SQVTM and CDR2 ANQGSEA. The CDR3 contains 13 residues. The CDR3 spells CSVEGRGRTEAFF. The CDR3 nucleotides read TGCAGCGTTGAGGGTAGGGGGCGGACTGAAGCTTTTTTT.

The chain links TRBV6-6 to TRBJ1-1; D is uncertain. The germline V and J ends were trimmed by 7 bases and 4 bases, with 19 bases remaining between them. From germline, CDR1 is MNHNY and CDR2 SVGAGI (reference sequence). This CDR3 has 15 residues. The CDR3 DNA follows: TGTGCCAGCACCAAATCTGCGGGTTTGGTCACTGAAGCTTTCTTT. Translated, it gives CASTKSAGLVTEAFF.

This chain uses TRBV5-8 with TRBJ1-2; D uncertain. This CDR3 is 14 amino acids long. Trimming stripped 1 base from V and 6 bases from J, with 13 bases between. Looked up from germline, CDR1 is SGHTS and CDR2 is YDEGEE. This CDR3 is CASSLMNWVDGYTF. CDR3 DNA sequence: TGTGCCAGCAGCTTGATGAACTGGGTGGATGGCTACACCTTC.

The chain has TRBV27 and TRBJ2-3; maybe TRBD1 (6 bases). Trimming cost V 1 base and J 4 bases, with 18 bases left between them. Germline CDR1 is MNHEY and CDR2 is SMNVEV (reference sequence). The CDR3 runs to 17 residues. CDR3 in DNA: TGTGCCAGCAGTTTATTCCTTAGTGGGGGCGACCCAGATACGCAGTATTTT. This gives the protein CASSLFLSGGDPDTQYF.

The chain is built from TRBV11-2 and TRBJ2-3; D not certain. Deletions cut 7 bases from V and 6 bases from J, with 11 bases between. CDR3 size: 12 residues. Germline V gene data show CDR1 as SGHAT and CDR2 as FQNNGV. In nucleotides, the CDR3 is TGTGCCAGCACCCTCTTAGTGGATACGCAGTATTTT. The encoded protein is CASTLLVDTQYF.